The 16 T cell receptor beta chains given below trace back to one sample, sequenced in a study of shared clonotypes between healthy human individuals. The protocol was immunoSEQ multiplex PCR, while the TCRdb copy is restricted to in-frame clones and leaves out a portion. The top ten hold under 15% of the sample, which has 400,000 to 600,000 clones, 60% to 80% seen once. Material for sequencing was PBMCs. These receptors were taken from a woman aged 40 to 50 in good health. Some clones in this sample may be carry-over from other donors' samples.

The rearrangement joins TRBV7-9 to TRBJ1-1; D not resolved. V was pared by 7 bases and J by 1 base, with 10 bases between. The CDR3 is 13 residues long. CDR1 is SEHNR, CDR2 FQNEAQ, per germline (reference sequence). The DNA for the CDR3 is TGTGCCAGCAACCTACCACCGAACACTGAAGCTTTCTTT. Its translation: CASNLPPNTEAFF.

V is TRBV29-1 and J is TRBJ1-5; D not resolved. CDR1 is SQVTM, CDR2 ANQGSEA, per germline. The CDR3 loop spans 12 amino acids. Trimming pared 4 bases from V and 3 bases from J, leaving 7 bases between. This CDR3 reads CSVGEVNQPQHF. CDR3 nucleotides: TGCAGCGTTGGAGAAGTCAATCAGCCCCAGCATTTT. Variable domain in full (rest from reference TRBV29-1 and TRBJ1-5): SAVISQKPSRDICQRGTSLTIQCQVDSQVTMMFWYRQQPGQSLTLIATANQGSEATYESGFVIDKFPISRPNLTFSTLTVSNMSPEDSSIYLCSVGEVNQPQHFGDGTRLSIL.

The rearrangement joins TRBV5-1 to TRBJ2-3, with 9 bases matching TRBD2. V was pared by 4 bases and J by 2 bases, with 8 bases of the junction left unmatched. The CDR3 runs to 16 residues. Germline lookup yields CDR1 SGHRS and CDR2 YFSETQ. This CDR3 is CASSQDGTSITDTQYF. CDR3 nucleotide sequence: TGCGCCAGCAGCCAAGACGGGACTAGCATCACAGATACGCAGTATTTT.

The CDR3 region has the DNA TGTGCCAGCTCACCAAATACCGAGGGGACCCAGTACTTC. Its translation is CASSPNTEGTQYF. The rearrangement links TRBV18 to TRBJ2-5, with D perhaps TRBD2 (5 bases). The V gene lost 2 bases and the J gene lost 7 bases, with 11 bases spanning the gap. Per the germline V gene, CDR1 is KGHSH and CDR2 is LQKENI. This CDR3 has 13 amino acids. Variable domain in full (rest from reference TRBV18 and TRBJ2-5): NAGVMQNPRHLVRRRGQEARLRCSPMKGHSHVYWYRQLPEEGLKFMVYLQKENIIDESGMPKERFSAEFPKEGPSILRIQQVVRGDSAAYFCASSPNTEGTQYFGPGTRLLVL.

The count of this clone is one. The chain links TRBV5-1 to TRBJ2-7; a weak D match, TRBD2 (6 bases). The V end was cut by 0 bases, the J end by 3 bases, with 16 bases between. CDR1 and CDR2 (germline): SGHRS, YFSETQ. The CDR3 runs 16 residues. In DNA, the CDR3 is TGCGCCAGCAGCTTGGGCGCGGGGATGAGTTACTACGAGCAGTACTTC. This sequence encodes CASSLGAGMSYYEQYF.

This clone occurred once. J is TRBJ2-1 and V is TRBV7-2; 10 nucleotides line up with TRBD2. The CDR3 has 17 amino acids. The ends lost 6 bases at V and 0 bases at J; junction bases unmatched: 8. Germline CDR1 reads SGHTA; CDR2 reads FQGNSA. The CDR3 sequence is CASSRPTSGNSYNEQFF. CDR3 bases: TGTGCCAGCAGTCGGCCCACTAGCGGGAACTCCTACAATGAGCAGTTCTTC. The whole variable domain, remainder taken from reference TRBV7-2 and TRBJ2-1, is GAGVSQSPSNKVTEKGKDVELRCDPISGHTALYWYRQSLGQGLEFLIYFQGNSAPDKSGLPSDRFSAERTGGSVSTLTIQRTQQEDSAVYLCASSRPTSGNSYNEQFFGPGTRLTVL.

This rearrangement joins TRBV7-2 to TRBJ2-1; 11 bases fit TRBD2. With V trimmed by 5 bases and J by 9 bases, 6 bases remained unmatched. Germline-derived CDR1 and CDR2 are SGHTA and FQGNSA. There are 14 residues in the CDR3. DNA for the CDR3: TGTGCCAGCAGCCCACTAGCGGGAGTTGGTGAGCAGTTCTTC. It codes for CASSPLAGVGEQFF.

This chain joins TRBV28 and TRBJ2-1; D perhaps matches TRBD1 (5 bases). Trimming removed 6 bases at V and 4 bases at J, with 16 bases between. Per the germline V gene, CDR1 is MDHEN and CDR2 is SYDVKM. The CDR3 extends over 15 amino acids. This chain's CDR3 is CASSDRQGAYNEQFF. The CDR3 DNA follows: TGTGCCAGCAGCGACAGACAAGGGGCGTACAATGAGCAGTTCTTC.

The genes are TRBV18 and TRBJ2-1; D not resolved. The germline gives CDR1 KGHSH, CDR2 LQKENI. This CDR3 contains 12 residues. V lost 0 bases and J 13 bases, leaving 10 bases between the germline ends. In nucleotides, the CDR3 is TGTGCCAGCTCACCACCGGCCGTTGGACAGTTCTTC. Translated: CASSPPAVGQFF.

In regard to this clone: One base away lies a much larger clone, so this may be a sequencing read error. This chain uses TRBV7-9 with TRBJ1-6; D not certain. V was clipped by 5 bases and J by 7 bases, with 6 bases between them. Germline V lookup: CDR1 SEHNR, CDR2 FQNEAQ (reference sequence). CDR3 length equals 12 residues. This CDR3 reads CASSPENSPLHF. CDR3 in DNA: TGTGCCAGCAGCCCCGAAAATTCACCCCTCCACTTT.

The chain has TRBV4-1 and TRBJ2-3; D might be TRBD1 (5 bases). CDR3 length: 14 amino acids. The germline CDR1 and CDR2 sequences are MGHRA and YSYEKL. The germline V and J ends were trimmed by 3 bases and 1 base, with 8 bases remaining between them. CDR3 coding DNA: TGCGCCAGCAGCCATCCGACAGGCACAGATACGCAGTATTTT. This gives the protein CASSHPTGTDTQYF.

The V gene is TRBV5-1, the J gene TRBJ2-7, with a tentative D call TRBD1 (5 bases). The V gene lost 4 bases and the J gene lost 2 bases, with 16 bases spanning the gap. Germline assignment: CDR1 SGHRS and CDR2 YFSETQ. The CDR3 length is 15 residues. CDR3 DNA sequence: TGCGCCAGCAGCCCCCAGGGCTCAAGGCCCTACGAGCAGTACTTC. Protein sequence: CASSPQGSRPYEQYF.

The chain combines TRBV19 with TRBJ2-2, with a tentative D call TRBD2 (6 bases). The CDR3 sequence is 15 residues long. Germline-derived CDR1 and CDR2 are LNHDA and SQIVND (reference sequence). The germline V and J ends were trimmed by 7 bases and 1 base, with 13 bases remaining between them. For the CDR3, the DNA is TGTGCCAGTACCCACCCGGGAGAGAACACCGGGGAGCTGTTTTTT. Translated, it gives CASTHPGENTGELFF.

Here the CDR3 DNA reads TGTGCCAGCAGCCGGGTCAAGCGGGAGTTTGGAGGGACCCAGTACTTC. It is translated as CASSRVKREFGGTQYF. The J gene is TRBJ2-5, the V gene TRBV5-4, with 8 bases fitting TRBD2. V was clipped by 4 bases and J by 7 bases; unmatched bases: 15. The CDR3 has 16 amino acids. Germline lookup yields CDR1 SGHNT and CDR2 YYREEE (reference sequence).

V is TRBV5-1 and J is TRBJ1-1; possibly TRBD1 for D (5 bases). Germline assignment: CDR1 SGHRS and CDR2 YFSETQ. The CDR3 extends over 14 amino acids. V lost 1 base to trimming and J lost 1 base, with 8 bases between them. In DNA form, the CDR3 reads TGCGCCAGCAGCTTGCGACAGACGAACACTGAAGCTTTCTTT. Protein sequence: CASSLRQTNTEAFF.

The chain employs TRBV9 and TRBJ2-5; 8 bases align to TRBD2. The J call may be incorrect, as the DNA end agrees better with TRBJ2-7. In germline, CDR1 is SGDLS, CDR2 YYNGEE. This CDR3 spans 16 amino acids. CDR3: CASSVGVSGSLHEQYF. The CDR3 DNA is TGTGCCAGCAGCGTAGGGGTAAGCGGGAGCCTCCACGAGCAGTACTTC.